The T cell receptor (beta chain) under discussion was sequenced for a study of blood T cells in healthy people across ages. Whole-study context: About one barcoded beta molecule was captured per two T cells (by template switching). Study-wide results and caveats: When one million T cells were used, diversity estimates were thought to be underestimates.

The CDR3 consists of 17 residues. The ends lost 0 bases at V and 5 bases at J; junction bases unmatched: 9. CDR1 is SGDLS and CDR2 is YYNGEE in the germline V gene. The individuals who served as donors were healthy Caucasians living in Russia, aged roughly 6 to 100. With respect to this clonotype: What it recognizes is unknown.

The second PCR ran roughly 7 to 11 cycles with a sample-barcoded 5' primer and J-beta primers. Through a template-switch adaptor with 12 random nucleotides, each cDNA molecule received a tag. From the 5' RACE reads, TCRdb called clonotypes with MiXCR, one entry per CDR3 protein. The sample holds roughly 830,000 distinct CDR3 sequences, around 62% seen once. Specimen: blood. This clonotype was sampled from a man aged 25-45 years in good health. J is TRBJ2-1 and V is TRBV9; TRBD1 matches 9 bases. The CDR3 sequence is CASSVDPGQGRNNEQFF. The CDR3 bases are TGTGCCAGCAGCGTAGATCCGGGACAGGGAAGGAACAATGAGCAGTTCTTC.